A selection of T cell receptor beta chains follows, all from one sample in a study of cytomegalovirus exposure and HLA in healthy donors. Using immunoSEQ multiplex PCR, the repertoire was profiled, and TCRdb retains in-frame clones only, with some absent. The sample lists over 100,000 clones, just under 70% occurring once. The sequencing sample was made of PBMCs. The receptors were sampled from a man aged 25-45 years in good health and CMV-seropositive. The CDR3 runs from the conserved cysteine through the conserved F or W. The D gene is left open where the match is weak. Size tells how often a clone was seen (once, few, many) or the class of an expanded clone, and some rows leave it out.

v_gene,d_gene,j_gene,abundance,CDR3aa,CDR3nt
TRBV7-9,-,TRBJ2-2,-,CASSLDGGVIGELFF,TGTGCCAGCAGCTTAGACGGGGGTGTAATCGGGGAGCTGTTTTTT
TRBV25-1,TRBD1,TRBJ1-2,-,CASSENLSGGYGYTF,TGTGCCAGCAGTGAAAATTTATCAGGGGGCTATGGCTACACCTTC
TRBV30,TRBD1,TRBJ2-5,-,CASDRAQETQYF,TGTGCCTCGGACAGGGCGCAAGAGACCCAGTACTTC
TRBV28,-,TRBJ2-7,once,CASVGAEGGDFYEQYF,TGTGCCAGCGTCGGAGCAGAGGGTGGGGACTTCTACGAGCAGTACTTC
TRBV2,TRBD1,TRBJ1-1,-,CASSLGQGVTEAFF,TGTGCCAGCAGCCTCGGACAGGGGGTGACTGAAGCTTTCTTT
TRBV30,-,TRBJ2-2,-,CAWNWAGNTGELFF,TGTGCCTGGAATTGGGCAGGGAACACCGGGGAGCTGTTTTTT
TRBV4-1,TRBD1,TRBJ1-1,few,CASRDPDRAPEAFF,TGCGCCAGCAGAGATCCGGACAGGGCCCCTGAAGCTTTCTTT
TRBV7-3,TRBD2,TRBJ2-5,-,CASSLNPSGVLETQYF,TGTGCCAGCAGCTTAAATCCTAGCGGGGTTTTAGAGACCCAGTACTTC
TRBV4-3,-,TRBJ2-3,-,CASSQDRLGTDTQYF,TGCGCCAGCAGCCAAGATCGATTAGGCACAGATACGCAGTATTTT
TRBV2,TRBD1,TRBJ1-2,-,CASSRDRGDGYTF,TGTGCCAGCAGTAGGGACAGGGGCGATGGCTACACCTTC
TRBV19,TRBD2,TRBJ2-3,-,CASSIRILAGALGGDTQYF,TGTGCCAGTAGTATTAGGATACTAGCGGGAGCTCTGGGGGGAGATACGCAGTATTTT
TRBV6-5,TRBD1,TRBJ1-1,-,CASSPRQGVGEAFF,TGTGCCAGCAGTCCTCGACAGGGGGTGGGGGAAGCTTTCTTT
TRBV5-1,TRBD2,TRBJ2-1,few,CASSFRGTRPNEQFF,TGCGCCAGCAGCTTCCGTGGGACTAGGCCGAATGAGCAGTTCTTC
TRBV19,-,TRBJ1-1,-,CASSIRYGEGMNTEAFF,TGTGCCAGTAGTATCAGGTATGGGGAGGGCATGAACACTGAAGCTTTCTTT
TRBV10-3,TRBD1,TRBJ1-5,few,CAISDRQGGNQPQHF,TGTGCCATCAGTGATCGTCAGGGGGGCAATCAGCCCCAGCATTTT
TRBV19,-,TRBJ1-5,-,CASSIGQVYNQPQHF,TGTGCCAGTAGTATTGGGCAGGTCTACAATCAGCCCCAGCATTTT
TRBV30,-,TRBJ2-3,once,CAWSVVDTGQYF,TGTGCCTGGAGTGTGGTCGATACAGGGCAGTATTTT
TRBV14,TRBD1,TRBJ1-5,-,CASSQVRGGYNQPQHF,TGTGCCAGCAGCCAAGTAAGAGGGGGCTACAATCAGCCCCAGCATTTT
TRBV4-3,-,TRBJ2-3,-,CASSQDSRRGPDTQYF,TGCGCCAGCAGCCAAGATTCCAGGAGGGGGCCAGATACGCAGTATTTT
TRBV23-1,-,TRBJ2-7,-,CASSQSGHLYEQYF,TGCGCCAGCAGTCAATCTGGACACTTGTACGAGCAGTACTTC
TRBV6-1,-,TRBJ1-1,-,CASSEYRVIEDTEAFF,TGTGCCAGCAGTGAGTACAGGGTGATTGAGGACACTGAAGCTTTCTTT
TRBV9,TRBD2,TRBJ2-1,-,CASSPLGLAGVSNEQFF,TGTGCCAGCAGCCCCTTGGGGTTAGCGGGAGTCAGCAATGAGCAGTTCTTC
TRBV4-1,TRBD1,TRBJ1-2,-,CASSQDREDRVYGYTF,TGCGCCAGCAGCCAAGATAGGGAAGACAGGGTCTATGGCTACACCTTC
TRBV27,TRBD2,TRBJ2-1,-,CASSFRLTSGRVGNEQFF,TGTGCCAGCAGTTTCAGGCTGACTAGCGGGAGGGTCGGAAATGAGCAGTTCTTC
TRBV16,-,TRBJ1-6,-,CASSQSARAGHSPLHF,TGTGCCAGCAGCCAATCGGCCAGGGCGGGGCACTCACCCCTCCACTTT